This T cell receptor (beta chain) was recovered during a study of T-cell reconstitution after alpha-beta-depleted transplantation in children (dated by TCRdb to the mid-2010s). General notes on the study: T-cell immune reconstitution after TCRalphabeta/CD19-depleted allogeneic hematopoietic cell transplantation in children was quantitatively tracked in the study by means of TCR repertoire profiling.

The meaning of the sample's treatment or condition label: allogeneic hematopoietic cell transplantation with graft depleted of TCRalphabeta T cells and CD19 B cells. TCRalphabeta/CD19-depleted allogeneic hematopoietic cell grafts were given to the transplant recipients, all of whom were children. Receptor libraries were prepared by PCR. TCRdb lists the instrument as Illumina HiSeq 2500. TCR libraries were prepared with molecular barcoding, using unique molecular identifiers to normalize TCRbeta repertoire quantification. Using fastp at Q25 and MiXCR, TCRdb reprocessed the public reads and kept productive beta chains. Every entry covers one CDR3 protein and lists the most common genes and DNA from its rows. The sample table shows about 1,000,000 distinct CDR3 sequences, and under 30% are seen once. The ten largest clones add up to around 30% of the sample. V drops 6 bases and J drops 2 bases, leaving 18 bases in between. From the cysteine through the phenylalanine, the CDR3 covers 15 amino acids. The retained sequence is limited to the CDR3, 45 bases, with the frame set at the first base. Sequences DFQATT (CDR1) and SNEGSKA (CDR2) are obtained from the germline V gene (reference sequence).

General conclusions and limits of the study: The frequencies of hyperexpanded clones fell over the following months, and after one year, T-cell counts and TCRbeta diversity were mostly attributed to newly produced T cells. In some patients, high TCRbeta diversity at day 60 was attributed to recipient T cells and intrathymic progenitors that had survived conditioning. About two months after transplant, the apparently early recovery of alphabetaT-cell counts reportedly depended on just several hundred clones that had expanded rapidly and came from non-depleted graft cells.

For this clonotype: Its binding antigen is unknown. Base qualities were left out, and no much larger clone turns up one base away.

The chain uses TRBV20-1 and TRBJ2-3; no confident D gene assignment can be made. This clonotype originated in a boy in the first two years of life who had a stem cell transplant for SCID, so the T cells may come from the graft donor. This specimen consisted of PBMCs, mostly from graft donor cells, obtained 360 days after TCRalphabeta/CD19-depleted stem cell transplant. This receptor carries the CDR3 CSAPGRHSTTDTQYF. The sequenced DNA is TGCAGTGCACCGGGCCGACACTCTACCACAGATACGCAGTATTTT.